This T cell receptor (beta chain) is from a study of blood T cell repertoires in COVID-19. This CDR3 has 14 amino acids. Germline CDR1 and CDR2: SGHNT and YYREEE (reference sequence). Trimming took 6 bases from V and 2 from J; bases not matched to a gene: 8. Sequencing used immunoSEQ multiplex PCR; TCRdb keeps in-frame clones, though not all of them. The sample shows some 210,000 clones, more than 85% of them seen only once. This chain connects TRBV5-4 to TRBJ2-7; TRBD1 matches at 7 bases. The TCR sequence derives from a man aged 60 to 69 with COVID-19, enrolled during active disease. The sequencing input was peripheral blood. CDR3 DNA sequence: TGTGCCAGCACTACCGGGACAGACCCCTACGAGCAGTACTTC. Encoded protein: CASTTGTDPYEQYF.